This T cell receptor (beta chain) was identified in a study of blood T cell repertoires in COVID-19. J was trimmed by 4 bases and V by 3 bases; bases with no gene match: 15. Germline CDR1 is SGHRS and CDR2 is YFSETQ. The CDR3 contains 18 residues. Profiling relied on immunoSEQ multiplex PCR, and the TCRdb table lists in-frame clones only, not all of them. The table has approximately 220,000 clones, around four fifths seen once. Specimen: PBMCs or T cells enriched from blood (not recorded which). The chain couples TRBV5-1 to TRBJ1-2, with 10 bases lining up with TRBD1. The sequence was collected from a middle-aged woman who had been exposed to COVID-19. The CDR3 bases are TGCGCCAGCAGCTCGGATACCTTGAGGGACAGGGGAAGCTATGGCTACACCTTC. Amino acid sequence: CASSSDTLRDRGSYGYTF. Looking up the rest from reference TRBV5-1 and TRBJ1-2 gives the full variable domain: KAGVTQTPRYLIKTRGQQVTLSCSPISGHRSVSWYQQTPGQGLQFLFEYFSETQRNKGNFPGRFSGRQFSNSRSEMNVSTLELGDSALYLCASSSDTLRDRGSYGYTFGSGTRLTVV.